Presented here are 22 T cell receptor beta chains from one specimen sequenced in a study of blood T cell repertoires in COVID-19. Clones were read by immunoSEQ multiplex PCR, and TCRdb kept only the in-frame ones, dropping some. This sample yields tens of thousands of clones, of which approximately 86% are seen a single time; under 20% belongs to the top ten. Sequenced sample: peripheral blood. Receptors originate from a woman of 80 years or more with acute or convalescent COVID-19.

The rearrangement joins TRBV12-3 or TRBV12-4 to TRBJ1-2, with D hard to call. Trimming removed 6 bases at V and 7 bases at J, with 12 bases between. The CDR3 spans 12 residues. The CDR3 DNA sequence: TGTGCCAGCAGCCCTGGTTCGGGTGGCTACACCTTC. Its translation is CASSPGSGGYTF.

The rearrangement joins TRBV5-1 to TRBJ1-4; D call uncertain. CDR1 is SGHRS and CDR2 is YFSETQ in the germline V gene. CDR3 length: 14 residues. Trimming took 0 bases from V and 5 from J, leaving 8 bases between them. CDR3 bases: TGCGCCAGCAGCTTGGATGGAGCGAATGAAAAACTGTTTTTT. Residues: CASSLDGANEKLFF.

V is TRBV3-1 (or the pseudogene TRBV3-2) and J is TRBJ2-2, with TRBD2 identical over 9 bases. CDR3 length: 15 amino acids. V lost 4 bases and J lost 3; bases outside the gene matches: 3. Germline V gives CDR1 LGHDT, CDR2 YNNKEL (reference sequence). CDR3 bases: TGTGCCAGCAGCCGACTAGCGGCCGACACCGGGGAGCTGTTTTTT. This encodes CASSRLAADTGELFF.

The chain is built from TRBV5-4 and TRBJ2-1, with TRBD2 matching over 12 bases. This CDR3 comprises 16 residues. V lost 3 bases to trimming and J lost 4 bases; unmatched junction nucleotides: 5. The germline CDR1 and CDR2 sequences are SGHNT and YYREEE (reference sequence). CDR3 residues: CASSSQLAGGYNEQFF. Here the CDR3 DNA reads TGTGCCAGCAGCTCACAACTAGCGGGGGGTTACAATGAGCAGTTCTTC.

The V call is TRBV6-6, the J call TRBJ1-5; 9 bases are shared with TRBD1. CDR1 and CDR2 (germline): MNHNY, SVGAGI (reference sequence). V gave up 4 bases and J gave up 5 bases; unmatched junction bases: 6. This CDR3 has 15 residues. CDR3 DNA: TGTGCCAGCAGTTCCACCGGGACAGGGTATCAGCCCCAGCATTTT. Protein sequence: CASSSTGTGYQPQHF.

The V gene is TRBV7-9, the J gene TRBJ2-2; TRBD1 aligns across 10 bases. The CDR3 extends over 18 amino acids. The ends lost 2 bases at V and 1 base at J; junction bases unmatched: 7. Germline CDR1 reads SEHNR; CDR2 reads FQNEAQ (reference sequence). The CDR3 here is CASSLFGTGALNTGELFF. CDR3 sequence (DNA): TGTGCCAGCAGCTTATTTGGGACAGGGGCCTTGAACACCGGGGAGCTGTTTTTT. The full variable domain, completed using reference TRBV7-9 and TRBJ2-2, is DTGVSQNPRHKITKRGQNVTFRCDPISEHNRLYWYRQTLGQGPEFLTYFQNEAQLEKSRLLSDRFSAERPKGSFSTLEIQRTEQGDSAMYLCASSLFGTGALNTGELFFGEGSRLTVL.

J is TRBJ1-1 and V is TRBV7-2, with D possibly TRBD1 on 6 matching bases. The V gene's germline CDR1 is SGHTA and CDR2 FQGNSA. The CDR3 extends over 14 amino acids. The V end lost 3 bases, the J end lost 7 bases, and 15 bases lay between the germline ends. This chain's CDR3 is CASSFSQGGGEAFF. DNA for the CDR3: TGTGCCAGCAGCTTTAGTCAGGGAGGGGGTGAAGCTTTCTTT.

The rearrangement uses TRBV12-3 or TRBV12-4 and TRBJ1-4, with 8 positions matching TRBD1. V was pared by 5 bases and J by 7 bases, with 3 bases of the junction left unmatched. The CDR3 is made up of 13 amino acids. The CDR3 DNA reads TGTGCCAGCAGTACAGGGGGGGTTGAAAAACTGTTTTTT. Protein product: CASSTGGVEKLFF.

This clone was counted only a few times. The chain has TRBV19 and TRBJ1-5; D possibly corresponds to TRBD1 (6 bases). The V gene's germline CDR1 is LNHDA and CDR2 SQIVND (reference sequence). This CDR3 spans 13 amino acids. V was trimmed by 4 bases and J by 2 bases, leaving 6 bases between them. The DNA of the CDR3 is TGTGCCAGTAGTAACAGGGGCAATCAGCCCCAGCATTTT. This gives the protein CASSNRGNQPQHF.

The V and J genes are TRBV19 and TRBJ1-5, with D tentatively TRBD1 (6 bases). This CDR3 contains 15 residues. V gave up 5 bases and J gave up 6 bases, with 17 bases separating them. Germline assignment: CDR1 LNHDA and CDR2 SQIVND (reference sequence). The CDR3 DNA follows: TGTGCCAGTAGTGAGATACAGGGTCGGGGTCAGCCCCAGCATTTT. It translates to CASSEIQGRGQPQHF.

The chain carries TRBV14 and TRBJ1-4; D is perhaps TRBD1 (5 bases). There are 13 residues in the CDR3. The V end was cut by 6 bases, the J end by 11 bases, with 16 bases between. CDR1 and CDR2 from the germline V gene are SGHDN and FVKESK. The CDR3 is CASSPRVRGKLFF. The CDR3, as DNA: TGTGCCAGCAGTCCCCGGGTCCGGGGGAAACTGTTTTTT.

The rearrangement links TRBV19 to TRBJ2-2; D uncertain. Trimming removed 7 bases at V and 1 base at J, with 7 bases between. CDR3 length: 13 amino acids. Germline CDR1 reads LNHDA; CDR2 reads SQIVND (reference sequence). This CDR3 is CASNRQNTGELFF. The CDR3 DNA is TGTGCCAGTAATAGACAGAACACCGGGGAGCTGTTTTTT.

The chain combines TRBV2 with TRBJ1-2; D is possibly TRBD1 (5 bases). CDR1 and CDR2 (germline): SNHLY, FYNNEI. The CDR3 sequence is 14 residues long. Trimming took off 3 bases at V and 1 base at J, with 9 bases between the two ends. The CDR3 coding sequence is TGTGCCAGCAGTGATTCGACAGTTAACTATGGCTACACCTTC. It specifies CASSDSTVNYGYTF.

The rearrangement joins TRBV6-5 to TRBJ1-2, with D maybe TRBD1 (6 bases). The germline CDR1 and CDR2 sequences are MNHEY and SVGAGI. Between the trimmed V and J ends, which lost 0 bases and 0 bases, there was a span of 11 bases. This CDR3 contains 16 residues. CDR3 in amino acids: CASSYSWDTANYGYTF. The DNA of the CDR3 is TGTGCCAGCAGTTACTCGTGGGACACCGCTAACTATGGCTACACCTTC.

This chain uses TRBV27 with TRBJ1-2, with D possibly matching TRBD1 (5 bases). V was trimmed by 0 bases and J by 8 bases, leaving 10 bases between them. The CDR3 loop spans 13 amino acids. Germline lookup yields CDR1 MNHEY and CDR2 SMNVEV (reference sequence). The CDR3 region has the DNA TGTGCCAGCAGTTTATCAGCGGGGGTCGGCTACACCTTC. Translated, it gives CASSLSAGVGYTF.

In the case of this clone: Mismatch with germline at one junction end may stem from a read error. The chain recombines TRBV2 with TRBJ2-1; 7 nucleotides agree with TRBD2. The CDR3 contains 17 residues. Germline CDR1 SNHLY, CDR2 FYNNEI. As DNA, the CDR3 is TGTGCCCGCAGCGAATGGGGGGGGTCCCCCTCCTACAATGAGCAGTTCTTC. Residues: CARSEWGGSPSYNEQFF.

The DNA of the CDR3 is TGTGCCAGCAGCCAAGCGGGGGGGGGACACCGGGAGCTGTTTTTT. It yields the protein CASSQAGGGHRELFF. J is TRBJ2-2 and V is TRBV3-1 (or the pseudogene TRBV3-2); 8 bases fit TRBD2. V shed 1 base and J 9 bases; nucleotides not matched to a gene: 7. This CDR3 comprises 15 residues. Germline V gives CDR1 LGHDT, CDR2 YNNKEL (reference sequence).

The gene calls are TRBV21-1 and TRBJ2-7; the table assigns TRBD1, which was not confirmed against the DNA. TRBV21-1 is given as a pseudogene. CDR3 length: 16 residues. CDR3 DNA: TGTGCCAGCAGCAAACTAGGGGCATCCTGTTCCTACGAGCAGTACTTC. Its protein product is CASSKLGASCSYEQYF.

This sequence joins TRBV4-2 and TRBJ2-7; 14 positions agree with TRBD2. V shed 4 bases, J shed 5 bases, and the junction held 10 bases outside the gene matches. The CDR3 covers 17 residues. Germline CDR1 LGHNA, CDR2 YNFKEQ. This CDR3 reads CASSRGLAGGSPNEQYF. The DNA of the CDR3 is TGTGCCAGCAGCCGAGGACTAGCGGGGGGATCCCCTAACGAGCAGTACTTC.

J is TRBJ1-6 and V is TRBV7-8, with D unresolved. Germline CDR1 and CDR2: SGHVS and FQNEAQ. Trimming took off 0 bases at V and 7 bases at J, with 10 bases between the two ends. The CDR3 length is 15 residues. For the CDR3, the DNA is TGTGCCAGCAGCTTAGCCGAGGGTTACAATTCACCCCTCCACTTT. It translates to CASSLAEGYNSPLHF. Full variable domain (missing parts from reference TRBV7-8 and TRBJ1-6): GAGVSQSPRYKVAKRGQDVALRCDPISGHVSLFWYQQALGQGPEFLTYFQNEAQLDKSGLPSDRFFAERPEGSVSTLKIQRTQQEDSAVYLCASSLAEGYNSPLHFGNGTRLTVT.

The J gene is TRBJ2-7, the V gene TRBV9; 7 positions agree with TRBD1. CDR1 is SGDLS and CDR2 is YYNGEE in the germline V gene. Trimming took 4 bases from V and 7 from J; bases not matched to a gene: 14. The CDR3 sequence is 15 residues long. The CDR3 reads CASSPRDSPWEEQYF. CDR3 coding DNA: TGTGCCAGCAGCCCCCGGGACAGCCCTTGGGAGGAGCAGTACTTC. The whole variable domain, remainder taken from reference TRBV9 and TRBJ2-7, is DSGVTQTPKHLITATGQRVTLRCSPRSGDLSVYWYQQSLDQGLQFLIQYYNGEERAKGNILERFSAQQFPDLHSELNLSSLELGDSALYFCASSPRDSPWEEQYFGPGTRLTVT.

V and J are TRBV18 and TRBJ1-6; 10 positions agree with TRBD1. The germline gives CDR1 KGHSH, CDR2 LQKENI. V lost 6 bases to trimming and J lost 9 bases; unmatched junction nucleotides: 11. The CDR3 length is 16 residues. CDR3 bases: TGTGCCAGCTCCTCGCCCCGACAGGGGGCTGCTTCACCCCTCCACTTT. Its protein is CASSSPRQGAASPLHF.